These 18 T cell receptor beta chains were sequenced from one sample in a study of T cell repertoires in ileal Crohn's disease. The protocol was immunoSEQ multiplex PCR, while the TCRdb copy is restricted to in-frame clones and leaves out a portion. The profile shows thousands of clones, about two thirds of them singletons. The specimen sequenced was ileal tissue. The receptors shown here come from an adult with Crohn's disease.

This clone is a singleton in its sample. This chain's CDR3 is CASSRGANYGYTF. The CDR3 region has the DNA TGTGCCAGTAGTCGAGGCGCTAACTATGGCTACACCTTC. This chain joins TRBV6-5 and TRBJ1-2; D gene ambiguous. The length of the CDR3 is 13 residues. CDR1 and CDR2 (germline): MNHEY, SVGAGI. The V end was cut by 9 bases, the J end by 0 bases, with 11 bases between.

The rearrangement links TRBV6-1 to TRBJ1-3; D not certain. Trimming stripped 8 bases from V and 0 bases from J, with 11 bases between. CDR3 length equals 14 residues. The germline V gene encodes CDR1 MNHNS and CDR2 SASEGT. This chain's CDR3 is CASGQARSGNTIYF. The CDR3 coding sequence is TGTGCCAGCGGGCAGGCTCGCTCTGGAAACACCATATATTTT.

V is TRBV30 and J is TRBJ2-7, with 9 bases identical to TRBD2. V was pared by 0 bases and J by 6 bases, with 9 bases of the junction left unmatched. The CDR3 contains 15 residues. CDR1 GTSNPN and CDR2 SVGIG come from the germline V gene (reference sequence). CDR3 sequence: CAWSVNVLAGFEQYF. The CDR3 coding sequence is TGTGCCTGGAGTGTAAACGTCCTAGCGGGGTTCGAGCAGTACTTC.

This clone was counted a few times. V usage is TRBV6-5 and J usage is TRBJ1-2; 8 positions agree with TRBD1. Germline CDR1 MNHEY, CDR2 SVGAGI. CDR3 length equals 15 residues. V was pared by 4 bases and J by 4 bases, with 8 bases of the junction left unmatched. The CDR3 is CASSSPGQGSYGYTF. The CDR3 region has the DNA TGTGCCAGCAGTTCCCCCGGACAGGGATCCTATGGCTACACCTTC.

This clone has just a few counts. The J gene is TRBJ1-2, the V gene TRBV30, with 7 bases that match TRBD1. Unmatched junction bases numbered 4, after V lost 5 bases and J lost 4 bases. Germline V gene sequence: CDR1 GTSNPN, CDR2 SVGIG (reference sequence). This CDR3 comprises 12 residues. CDR3 amino acids: CAWQQGTYGYTF. The CDR3 DNA reads TGTGCCTGGCAACAGGGGACCTATGGCTACACCTTC.

The table lists this clone with a few counts. The chain employs TRBV18 and TRBJ1-1, with TRBD1 matching over 9 bases. The length of the CDR3 is 14 residues. CDR1 is KGHSH and CDR2 is LQKENI in the germline V gene. Trimming took 4 bases from V and 10 from J; bases not matched to a gene: 10. The CDR3 here is CASSLSRDRVGAFF. The CDR3 nucleotides are TGTGCCAGCTCACTGTCCCGGGACAGGGTTGGAGCTTTCTTT.

This clone was found once. The V gene is TRBV5-8, the J gene TRBJ2-1; D is unresolved. The V gene lost 2 bases and the J gene lost 5 bases, with 5 bases spanning the gap. CDR1 and CDR2 from the germline V gene are SGHTS and YDEGEE. The CDR3 covers 12 residues. The CDR3 bases are TGTGCCAGCAGCTTACTTAACAATGAGCAGTTCTTC. Protein: CASSLLNNEQFF.

V and J are TRBV19 and TRBJ2-7; 7 bases match TRBD1. The CDR3 covers 14 residues. In germline, CDR1 is LNHDA, CDR2 SQIVND (reference sequence). After removal of 5 bases from V and 6 bases from J, the junction contained 10 bases not matched to a gene. The CDR3 DNA is TGTGCCAGTAGTCCGCGACAGGGTGGAGTCGAGCAGTACTTC. It yields the protein CASSPRQGGVEQYF.

This clone showed up just once. The chain employs TRBV7-9 and TRBJ2-7; possible D gene TRBD2, 7 bases. V lost 3 bases and J lost 4, with 13 bases in between. The CDR3 is 14 amino acids. From germline, CDR1 is SEHNR and CDR2 FQNEAQ (reference sequence). CDR3 region: CASSFWGGGYEQYF. As DNA, the CDR3 is TGTGCCAGCAGCTTTTGGGGGGGCGGATACGAGCAGTACTTC.

Only a few counts were recorded for this clone. The V call is TRBV6-1, the J call TRBJ1-1; D remains unclear. The V end was cut by 7 bases, the J end by 0 bases, with 3 bases between. This CDR3 has 11 residues. CDR1 and CDR2 from the germline V gene are MNHNS and SASEGT. CDR3 sequence (DNA): TGTGCCAGCAAGCTGAACACTGAAGCTTTCTTT. Translation gives CASKLNTEAFF.

This rearrangement joins TRBV10-3 to TRBJ2-5; tentative D call: TRBD1 (9 bases). Deletions cut 11 bases from V and 1 base from J, with 17 bases between. Germline loops: CDR1 ENHRY, CDR2 SYGVKD. This CDR3 spans 14 amino acids. The CDR3 DNA reads as TGTGCCGTAGCGGGGACAGGGTCCCAAGAGACCCAGTACTTC. Translation gives CAVAGTGSQETQYF.

This clone was observed a handful of times. V usage is TRBV7-6 and J usage is TRBJ2-1, with D uncertain. Germline V lookup: CDR1 SGHVS, CDR2 FNYEAQ. V was pared by 5 bases and J by 5 bases, with 4 bases between. The length of the CDR3 is 11 residues. DNA for the CDR3: TGTGCCAGCAGCCTTAACAATGAGCAGTTCTTC. Translated, it gives CASSLNNEQFF. The variable domain in full, with the rest retrieved from reference TRBV7-6 and TRBJ2-1, is GAGVSQSPRYKVTKRGQDVALRCDPISGHVSLYWYRQALGQGPEFLTYFNYEAQQDKSGLPNDRFSAERPEGSISTLTIQRTEQRDSAMYRCASSLNNEQFFGPGTRLTVL.

V gene TRBV6-5 combines with J gene TRBJ1-2; 11 nucleotides agree with TRBD1. Germline CDR1 is MNHEY and CDR2 is SVGAGI. The length of the CDR3 is 15 residues. After removal of 4 bases from V and 5 bases from J, the junction contained 6 bases not matched to a gene. For the CDR3, the DNA is TGTGCCAGCAGTTCGCCGGGACAGGGGGGATATGGCTACACCTTC. Protein sequence: CASSSPGQGGYGYTF.

By frequency in the sample, this clone is large. The chain combines TRBV27 with TRBJ1-2; 11 bases fit TRBD1. The germline V gene encodes CDR1 MNHEY and CDR2 SMNVEV (reference sequence). The CDR3 is 17 residues long. Trimming removed 2 bases from V and 6 bases from J; junction bases left unmatched: 11. CDR3 region: CASSLDRTGGLGDGYTF. The CDR3 coding sequence is TGTGCCAGCAGTTTAGACCGGACAGGGGGCTTGGGGGATGGCTACACCTTC.

CDR3 in amino acids: CASSTPGTVYGYTF. CDR3 nucleotide sequence: TGTGCCAGTAGTACCCCCGGGACAGTCTATGGCTACACCTTC. The J gene is TRBJ1-2, the V gene TRBV19; 7 bases are shared with TRBD1. Trimming at V came to 4 bases and at J to 4 bases, leaving 6 bases not matched to a gene. The CDR3 covers 14 residues. Germline V gives CDR1 LNHDA, CDR2 SQIVND (reference sequence). The variable domain in full, with the rest retrieved from reference TRBV19 and TRBJ1-2, is DGGITQSPKYLFRKEGQNVTLSCEQNLNHDAMYWYRQDPGQGLRLIYYSQIVNDFQKGDIAEGYSVSREKKESFPLTVTSAQKNPTAFYLCASSTPGTVYGYTFGSGTRLTVV.

The CDR3 DNA is TGTGCCAGCAGTTTAACCCGGCAGGGGAACTATGGCTACACCTTC. Residues: CASSLTRQGNYGYTF. The rearrangement links TRBV28 to TRBJ1-2; perhaps TRBD1 as D (6 bases). Trimming shortened V by 2 bases and J by 2 bases, and 12 bases separated the two germline ends. The CDR3 has 15 residues. Germline values: CDR1 MDHEN, CDR2 SYDVKM.

The rearrangement links TRBV27 to TRBJ2-5; 8 positions match TRBD1. Near its end, the DNA agrees better with TRBJ2-7, so the J call may be wrong. Germline V gene sequence: CDR1 MNHEY, CDR2 SMNVEV (reference sequence). The CDR3 extends over 15 amino acids. The chain's CDR3 is CASKDPGGAAYEQYF. The CDR3 region has the DNA TGTGCCAGCAAAGACCCAGGGGGCGCGGCCTACGAGCAGTACTTC.

J is TRBJ2-5 and V is TRBV12-5; D possibly corresponds to TRBD1 (6 bases). The CDR3 contains 13 residues. CDR1 is LGHNT, CDR2 FRNRAP, per germline. The ends were cut back, 4 bases at V and 4 bases at J, with 10 bases in the middle. CDR3 DNA sequence: TGTGCTAGTGGTTCACAGGGATCAGAGACCCAGTACTTC. This translates into CASGSQGSETQYF.